This TCR beta chain was recovered during a study of neoadjuvant anti-PD-1 for oral cavity cancer. Study context: Non-progressing patients received a fourth nivolumab dose near day 43, then surgery on days 50-56. Overall study findings and caveats: Greater tumor shrinkage accompanied bigger post-treatment sizes of preexisting clones.

The V end was cut by 2 bases, the J end by 1 base, with 10 bases between. CDR3 length equals 15 residues. Germline V gives CDR1 SGHDN, CDR2 FVKESK. In this sample, this clone turned up once. Antigen specificity is unknown. These newly diagnosed stage II-IVA oral cavity squamous cell carcinoma patients had no prior systemic or radiation treatment. Measured with immunoSEQ multiplex PCR; TCRdb has only the in-frame clones, and not every one. This table holds roughly 12,000 clones, about 60% found once. This specimen was tumor tissue, taken before nivolumab (anti-PD-1) treatment. This rearrangement joins TRBV14 to TRBJ2-3; D remains ambiguous. The source is a person aged 40 to 85 with oral cavity squamous cell carcinoma. CDR3 region: CASSQTTPRTDTQYF. In nucleotides, the CDR3 is TGTGCCAGCAGCCAAACGACTCCTCGCACAGATACGCAGTATTTT.